Below, 15 T cell receptor beta chains from the same sample are listed, as sequenced in a study of regulatory T cells in long-lasting Graves disease. Time point here: newly diagnosed GD, antithyroid drugs for less than 3 months. The TCR library was made from RNA extracted from PBMCs. iRepertoire HTBI primers and Arm-PCR of CDR3 regions built TCR beta libraries. MiXCR, run by TCRdb on the multiplex PCR reads, gives a single entry per CDR3 protein. The sample lists about 360,000 distinct CDR3 sequences; 15% to 20% were seen once. The sample was also reused in another study, on T cells in Graves' hyperthyroidism and ophthalmopathy.

Sequencing used peripheral blood mononuclear cells (PBMCs), obtained at new diagnosis, from a patient treated with antithyroid drugs. These receptor sequences come from a woman under 30 with Graves disease.

This clonotype was detected many times. This chain links TRBV4-1 with TRBJ2-7; 9 bases are a match to TRBD1. This CDR3 has 15 amino acids. Germline values: CDR1 MGHRA, CDR2 YSYEKL. Losses at the gene ends were 3 bases for V and 4 bases for J; bases not matched to a gene: 7. The CDR3 region has the DNA TGCGCCAGCAGCCACCCGACAGGGGGGGTTTACGAGCAGTACTTC. Residues: CASSHPTGGVYEQYF.

Ten or more counts support this clonotype. CDR3 nucleotides: TGTGCCAGCAGCTTAGAAGATCCAGCGGTCTCCTACGAGCAGTACTTC. Encoded protein: CASSLEDPAVSYEQYF. The V call is TRBV11-1, the J call TRBJ2-7, with D tentatively TRBD2 (5 bases). This CDR3 spans 16 amino acids. V lost 1 base and J lost 0, with 13 bases in between. The germline CDR1 and CDR2 sequences are SGHAT and FQDESV (reference sequence).

This chain joins TRBV27 and TRBJ1-5; 9 bases match TRBD1. CDR3 length: 16 amino acids. Unmatched junction bases numbered 12, after V lost 4 bases and J lost 8 bases. Germline assignment: CDR1 MNHEY and CDR2 SMNVEV (reference sequence). The CDR3 DNA follows: TGTGCCAGCAGTTCATTCGACAGGGGGGGTCAGAAGCCCCAGCATTTT. This gives the protein CASSSFDRGGQKPQHF.

This clonotype was detected ten times or more. The chain recombines TRBV5-1 with TRBJ2-7; TRBD1 agrees at 9 bases. V shed 4 bases and J 5 bases; nucleotides not matched to a gene: 7. This CDR3 contains 14 residues. CDR1 is SGHRS, CDR2 YFSETQ, per germline. The CDR3 loop is CASSPGQGTHEQYF. The CDR3 DNA is TGCGCCAGCAGCCCTGGACAGGGGACCCACGAGCAGTACTTC. Drawing the rest from reference TRBV5-1 and TRBJ2-7, the complete variable domain is KAGVTQTPRYLIKTRGQQVTLSCSPISGHRSVSWYQQTPGQGLQFLFEYFSETQRNKGNFPGRFSGRQFSNSRSEMNVSTLELGDSALYLCASSPGQGTHEQYFGPGTRLTVT.

In its sample, this clonotype was seen many times. V gene TRBV2 combines with J gene TRBJ1-1; 7 bases agree with TRBD1. The CDR3 length is 15 residues. With 6 bases clipped from V and 1 base from J, the junction kept 8 bases outside the gene matches. The germline gives CDR1 SNHLY, CDR2 FYNNEI. CDR3 coding DNA: TGTGCCAGCAGGACGACAGGGCTAGAGAACACTGAAGCTTTCTTT. Residues: CASRTTGLENTEAFF.

This clonotype was detected many times. The gene calls are TRBV6-1 and TRBJ2-7; TRBD1 aligns across 10 bases. Germline loops: CDR1 MNHNS, CDR2 SASEGT. The CDR3 is made up of 16 amino acids. J lost 6 bases, V lost 7 bases, and 15 bases had no gene match. The CDR3 reads CASTPRAGTGVFEQYF. The CDR3 nucleotides read TGTGCCAGCACCCCCCGAGCGGGGACAGGGGTATTCGAGCAGTACTTC.

This clonotype is a singleton in its sample. A far larger clone is one nucleotide away, so this likely arose from a read error. J is TRBJ2-1 and V is TRBV6-2 or TRBV6-3; 8 bases are shared with TRBD2. The germline CDR1 and CDR2 sequences are MNHEY and SVGEGT. J gave up 9 bases and V 10 bases, and 2 bases lay outside the gene matches. CDR3 length: 10 residues. Written as DNA, the CDR3 is TGTGCCACCGGGGGGGGTGAGCAGTTCTTC. It translates to CATGGGEQFF.

This clonotype was counted many times. The V gene is TRBV20-1, the J gene TRBJ1-4; the D gene is possibly TRBD1 (6 bases). This CDR3 has 15 amino acids. CDR1 and CDR2 (germline): DFQATT, SNEGSKA (reference sequence). Trimming removed 5 bases from V and 8 bases from J, with 21 bases in between. The CDR3 nucleotides read TGCAGTGCTCGTGGGTGGACAGCGGGGTCGGAAAAACTGTTTTTT. Translation: CSARGWTAGSEKLFF.

This clonotype has a count of ten or more. The V gene is TRBV5-6, the J gene TRBJ2-2; TRBD1 agrees at 8 bases. This CDR3 has 15 residues. Germline V gene lookup returns CDR1 SGHDT and CDR2 YYEEEE. V lost 7 bases to trimming and J lost 3 bases; unmatched junction nucleotides: 8. The CDR3 sequence is CASGSRDRYTGELFF. For the CDR3, the DNA is TGTGCCAGCGGGTCCCGGGACAGGTACACCGGGGAGCTGTTTTTT.

This clonotype has just a few counts. The chain joins TRBV7-3 to TRBJ1-2, with 8 nucleotides matching TRBD1. Germline V gene sequence: CDR1 SGHTA, CDR2 FQGTGA. CDR3 length: 13 residues. The ends lost 5 bases at V and 6 bases at J; junction bases unmatched: 5. CDR3 in DNA: TGTGCCAGCAGCCCGACAGGGGTCGATGGCTACACCTTC. This gives the protein CASSPTGVDGYTF. Full variable domain (missing parts from reference TRBV7-3 and TRBJ1-2): GAGVSQTPSNKVTEKGKYVELRCDPISGHTALYWYRQSLGQGPEFLIYFQGTGAADDSGLPNDRFFAVRPEGSVSTLKIQRTERGDSAVYLCASSPTGVDGYTFGSGTRLTVV.

At least ten counts were recorded for this clonotype. The gene calls are TRBV20-1 and TRBJ2-7; TRBD2 aligns across 9 bases. This CDR3 is 15 amino acids long. The ends lost 5 bases at V and 0 bases at J; junction bases unmatched: 8. CDR1 is DFQATT and CDR2 is SNEGSKA in the germline V gene (reference sequence). The chain's CDR3 is CSADAGTSTSYEQYF. The CDR3 region has the DNA TGCAGTGCTGACGCCGGGACTAGCACCTCCTACGAGCAGTACTTC.

A word on this clonotype: This may be a read error, as it is one base from a much larger clone. The rearrangement uses TRBV12-3 or TRBV12-4 and TRBJ2-3; 7 nucleotides agree with TRBD1. The CDR3 is 14 amino acids. The CDR3 DNA reads as TGTGCCAGCGGTTTGGGACAGCCCGTTTCAAGTCAGTATTTT. This sequence encodes CASGLGQPVSSQYF.

This clonotype was observed a handful of times. This sequence may be a read error, since a much larger clone differs from it by one base. The chain joins TRBV20-1 to TRBJ2-1, with 7 positions matching TRBD2. The CDR3 runs 18 residues. Germline V gives CDR1 DFQATT, CDR2 SNEGSKA (reference sequence). The CDR3 loop is CSAPRGRAGTVSCNEQFF. DNA for the CDR3: TGCAGTGCCCCCAGAGGTCGAGCGGGAACCGTCTCCTGCAATGAGCAGTTCTTC.

The chain has TRBV6-4 and TRBJ2-3; 7 nucleotides align to TRBD2. Losses at the gene ends were 0 bases for V and 4 bases for J; bases not matched to a gene: 1. Germline V gene lookup returns CDR1 MRHNA and CDR2 SNTAGT. The CDR3 sequence is 14 residues long. The CDR3 loop is CASSDSAGADTQYF. The CDR3, as DNA: TGTGCCAGCAGTGACTCCGCGGGGGCAGATACGCAGTATTTT.

This clonotype was seen ten or more times. V and J are TRBV20-1 and TRBJ2-1; 13 bases fit TRBD2. The CDR3 extends over 14 amino acids. CDR1 is DFQATT, CDR2 SNEGSKA, per germline (reference sequence). The V gene end was trimmed by 5 bases and the J gene end by 7 bases; junction bases not matched to a gene: 5. CDR3 coding DNA: TGCAGTGCTCCGGGACTAGCGGGAAATAATGAGCAGTTCTTC. Encoded protein: CSAPGLAGNNEQFF.